This TCR beta chain was sequenced for a study of CD8+CD57+ T cells in acquired aplastic anemia. As for the study in general: CD4+ and CD8+ cells, once sorted, gave DNA averaging about 3 ug.

In its sample, this clonotype was seen a few times. The CDR3 consists of 15 residues. Germline V gives CDR1 SGHRS, CDR2 YFSETQ. Trimming shortened V by 7 bases and J by 4 bases, and 20 bases separated the two germline ends. The template used for profiling TCR beta VDJ and CDR3 was genomic DNA. TCRdb analysed the reads with MiXCR anew, one entry per CDR3 protein. The table includes about 220,000 distinct CDR3 sequences, almost 35% detected once. The chain combines TRBV5-1 with TRBJ1-1; D is perhaps TRBD1 (6 bases). What was sequenced was sorted CD4+, CD8+, or CD8+CD57+ T cells (not recorded which) from PBMCs. The receptor was derived from a human donor in good health, serving as a control. The DNA of the CDR3 is TGCGCCAGCGGTTTGAACAATCAAGGGGGCACTGAAGCTTTCTTT. It yields the protein CASGLNNQGGTEAFF.